The 23 T cell receptor beta chains in this list originate from one sample, sequenced in a study of blood T cell repertoires in COVID-19. TCRdb's table, derived via immunoSEQ multiplex PCR, lists solely in-frame clones and lacks some. Of around 250,000 clones listed, roughly nine tenths are singletons. The material sequenced was peripheral blood. Every receptor here comes from a middle-aged man with active or convalescent COVID-19.

The chain is built from TRBV30 and TRBJ2-1; 7 nucleotides align to TRBD2. Unmatched junction bases numbered 5, after V lost 5 bases and J lost 7 bases. The germline V gene has CDR1 GTSNPN and CDR2 SVGIG (reference sequence). This CDR3 spans 12 amino acids. For the CDR3, the DNA is TGTGCCTGGTCAGCGGGGCAAAATGAGCAGTTCTTC. This gives the protein CAWSAGQNEQFF. The whole variable domain, filled in from reference TRBV30 and TRBJ2-1, reads SQTIHQWPATLVQPVGSPLSLECTVEGTSNPNLYWYRQAAGRGLQLLFYSVGIGQISSEVPQNLSASRPQDRQFILSSKKLLLSDSGFYLCAWSAGQNEQFFGPGTRLTVL.

This chain links TRBV4-1 with TRBJ2-4; TRBD1 might be the D (6 bases). The CDR3 runs 13 residues. V dropped 6 bases and J dropped 8 bases, with 14 bases sitting between them. The germline V gene has CDR1 MGHRA and CDR2 YSYEKL. CDR3 amino acids: CASSGTPSHIQYF. The CDR3 coding sequence is TGCGCCAGCAGTGGGACACCCTCCCACATTCAGTACTTC.

The J gene is TRBJ2-7, the V gene TRBV9; 10 bases fit TRBD2. Germline values: CDR1 SGDLS, CDR2 YYNGEE. There are 17 residues in the CDR3. Trimming took 4 bases from V and 4 from J; bases not matched to a gene: 14. Here the CDR3 DNA reads TGTGCCAGCAGCCCCCGCCTTAAAGCGGGAGGGCCGTACGAGCAGTACTTC. Translated, it gives CASSPRLKAGGPYEQYF.

The V and J genes are TRBV3-1 (or the pseudogene TRBV3-2) and TRBJ1-6; TRBD1 agrees at 7 bases. From germline, CDR1 is LGHDT and CDR2 YNNKEL (reference sequence). The CDR3 is made up of 14 amino acids. V shed 4 bases and J 4 bases; nucleotides not matched to a gene: 1. The CDR3 nucleotides are TGTGCCAGCAGCCTGGGACAGTATAATTCACCCCTCCACTTT. This translates into CASSLGQYNSPLHF.

The chain couples TRBV6-1 to TRBJ2-7; TRBD2 aligns across 16 bases. Per germline, CDR1 MNHNS and CDR2 SASEGT. This CDR3 contains 17 residues. V was pared by 3 bases and J by 5 bases, with 7 bases of the junction left unmatched. CDR3 region: CASSETGTSGRADEQYF. The CDR3 bases are TGTGCCAGCAGTGAGACCGGGACTAGCGGGAGGGCCGACGAGCAGTACTTC.

The V and J genes are TRBV29-1 and TRBJ1-1; TRBD1 aligns across 8 bases. CDR1 SQVTM and CDR2 ANQGSEA come from the germline V gene. This CDR3 has 12 residues. The J segment lost 4 bases and the V segment lost 8 bases, leaving 6 bases of the junction unmatched. CDR3 protein: CSPQGAGTEAFF. The CDR3 DNA reads TGCAGCCCTCAGGGGGCGGGCACTGAAGCTTTCTTT. The variable domain in full, completed from reference TRBV29-1 and TRBJ1-1, reads SAVISQKPSRDICQRGTSLTIQCQVDSQVTMMFWYRQQPGQSLTLIATANQGSEATYESGFVIDKFPISRPNLTFSTLTVSNMSPEDSSIYLCSPQGAGTEAFFGQGTRLTVV.

This rearrangement joins TRBV11-3 to TRBJ2-5; 8 nucleotides match TRBD2. Germline V gene data show CDR1 as SGHNT and CDR2 as YENEEA. The CDR3 sequence is 15 residues long. Trimming removed 5 bases from V and 7 bases from J; junction bases left unmatched: 12. The CDR3 DNA sequence: TGTGCCAGCAGCCCCGGACGGGCGGGAGGTGTGACCCAGTACTTC. It codes for CASSPGRAGGVTQYF.

The chain combines TRBV7-8 with TRBJ2-1, with D possibly TRBD2 on 5 matching bases. CDR1 is SGHVS, CDR2 FQNEAQ, per germline. V was clipped by 5 bases and J by 9 bases, with 11 bases between them. The CDR3 is 12 residues long. The CDR3 bases are TGTGCCAGCAGCCTGGGTGGGAGTGAGCAGTTCTTC. Residues: CASSLGGSEQFF.

J is TRBJ2-3 and V is TRBV9; D is possibly TRBD1 (5 bases). Germline V CDR1 and CDR2: SGDLS, YYNGEE. The CDR3 totals 14 residues. V shed 0 bases and J shed 7 bases, with 12 bases lying between them. The CDR3: CASSVDGRAYTQYF. The CDR3 DNA reads as TGTGCCAGCAGCGTAGATGGCAGGGCTTATACGCAGTATTTT.

The V gene is TRBV18, the J gene TRBJ1-1; D remains ambiguous. Germline V lookup: CDR1 KGHSH, CDR2 LQKENI. Trimming cost V 3 bases and J 4 bases, with 12 bases left between them. The CDR3 runs to 14 residues. This CDR3 reads CASSPYKGSTEAFF. CDR3 bases: TGTGCCAGCTCACCTTACAAAGGGAGCACTGAAGCTTTCTTT. The variable domain in full, completed from reference TRBV18 and TRBJ1-1, reads NAGVMQNPRHLVRRRGQEARLRCSPMKGHSHVYWYRQLPEEGLKFMVYLQKENIIDESGMPKERFSAEFPKEGPSILRIQQVVRGDSAAYFCASSPYKGSTEAFFGQGTRLTVV.

The CDR3 here is CASSWERGAHNEQFF. CDR3 nucleotide sequence: TGTGCCAGCAGTTGGGAGCGGGGGGCCCACAATGAGCAGTTCTTC. This chain links TRBV28 with TRBJ2-1; TRBD2 agrees at 9 bases. Germline CDR1 MDHEN, CDR2 SYDVKM. The CDR3 runs 15 residues. Losses at the gene ends were 4 bases for V and 5 bases for J; bases not matched to a gene: 6.

V usage is TRBV6-5 and J usage is TRBJ2-7; D is unresolved. Germline CDR1 is MNHEY and CDR2 is SVGAGI. The germline V and J ends were trimmed by 6 bases and 4 bases, with 7 bases remaining between them. This CDR3 has 11 amino acids. The CDR3 loop is CASSRLYEQYF. The CDR3 nucleotides read TGTGCCAGCAGCCGCCTATACGAGCAGTACTTC.

The chain is built from TRBV5-6 and TRBJ1-4, with a tentative D call TRBD1 (5 bases). Trimming stripped 5 bases from V and 12 bases from J, with 17 bases between. The CDR3 totals 13 residues. Germline V CDR1 and CDR2: SGHDT, YYEEEE. In DNA form, the CDR3 reads TGTGCCAGCAGTTTCGGGACTCCCAGGGAACTGTTTTTT. Translated: CASSFGTPRELFF.

V is TRBV6-5 and J is TRBJ2-1, with 8 bases identical to TRBD1. CDR1 is MNHEY, CDR2 SVGAGI, per germline. The CDR3 consists of 15 residues. The V segment lost 7 bases and the J segment 7 bases; nucleotides outside the gene matches: 12. The CDR3 loop reads CASTIPGTGRNEQFF. The DNA for the CDR3 is TGTGCCAGCACCATACCCGGGACAGGTCGGAATGAGCAGTTCTTC.

This clone was seen more than once but under ten times. The same CDR3 also results from other DNA sequences found in this sample. The rearrangement joins TRBV15 to TRBJ1-2; perhaps TRBD1 as D (5 bases). Germline values: CDR1 LNHNV, CDR2 YYDKDF (reference sequence). V lost 0 bases and J lost 8, with 10 bases in between. The CDR3 consists of 13 residues. The CDR3 DNA follows: TGTGCCACCAGCAGAGACAGGGCGGGAGGCTACACCTTC. Translating gives CATSRDRAGGYTF.

This chain uses TRBV30 with TRBJ1-5, with D possibly TRBD1 on 5 matching bases. With 0 bases removed from V and 4 bases from J, the gap between germline ends came to 13 bases. The CDR3 sequence is 15 residues long. The germline V gene encodes CDR1 GTSNPN and CDR2 SVGIG (reference sequence). CDR3 sequence reads: CAWSVAGGGNQPQHF. CDR3 nucleotide sequence: TGTGCCTGGAGTGTAGCTGGGGGGGGGAATCAGCCCCAGCATTTT.

CDR3: CASSPRDRVSYNEQFF. For the CDR3, the DNA is TGTGCCAGCAGCCCCAGGGACAGGGTTAGCTACAATGAGCAGTTCTTC. The chain links TRBV11-3 to TRBJ2-1; TRBD1 aligns across 9 bases. Germline V gives CDR1 SGHNT, CDR2 YENEEA. There are 16 residues in the CDR3. V lost 5 bases to trimming and J lost 3 bases; unmatched junction nucleotides: 8. The full variable domain, rest sourced from reference TRBV11-3 and TRBJ2-1, is EAGVVQSPRYKIIEKKQPVAFWCNPISGHNTLYWYLQNLGQGPELLIRYENEEAVDDSQLPKDRFSAERLKGVDSTLKIQPAELGDSAVYLCASSPRDRVSYNEQFFGPGTRLTVL.

This sequence joins TRBV29-1 and TRBJ2-7; no clear D. Trimming left V 5 bases short and J 5 bases short, with 7 bases between. Germline V gene sequence: CDR1 SQVTM, CDR2 ANQGSEA. This CDR3 spans 10 amino acids. The CDR3 loop is CSVLLDEQYF. The CDR3 DNA follows: TGCAGCGTTCTCCTAGACGAGCAGTACTTC.

The V call is TRBV29-1, the J call TRBJ2-1, with 8 bases identical to TRBD1. The CDR3 extends over 13 amino acids. Germline-derived CDR1 and CDR2 are SQVTM and ANQGSEA. J gave up 0 bases and V 7 bases, and 2 bases lay outside the gene matches. CDR3 in DNA: TGCAGCGCCGGACAGGGCTCCTACAATGAGCAGTTCTTC. It translates to CSAGQGSYNEQFF.

This chain uses TRBV2 with TRBJ1-6; TRBD1 aligns across 8 bases. Germline V CDR1 and CDR2: SNHLY, FYNNEI. CDR3 length equals 14 residues. The V segment lost 4 bases and the J segment 9 bases; nucleotides outside the gene matches: 5. CDR3 bases: TGTGCCAGCAGTGTTGGACAGGGAAGTTCACCCCTCCACTTT. Translated, it gives CASSVGQGSSPLHF.

The rearrangement joins TRBV5-4 to TRBJ1-2; TRBD1 might be the D (6 bases). Between the trimmed V and J ends, which lost 4 bases and 3 bases, there was a span of 16 bases. The CDR3 is 15 residues long. CDR1 and CDR2 (germline): SGHNT, YYREEE (reference sequence). CDR3 sequence: CASSSRGAEDYGYTF. CDR3 in DNA: TGTGCCAGCAGCAGCAGGGGCGCCGAGGACTATGGCTACACCTTC.

The rearrangement links TRBV24-1 to TRBJ1-2, with 7 bases lining up with TRBD1. V shed 1 base, J shed 7 bases, and the junction held 5 bases outside the gene matches. The CDR3 runs 14 residues. CDR1 KGHDR and CDR2 SFDVKD come from the germline V gene. The CDR3 DNA reads as TGTGCCACCAGTGATTTCAGACAGGGTACTGGCTACACCTTC. This translates into CATSDFRQGTGYTF.

The chain couples TRBV15 to TRBJ2-1; TRBD1 matches at 7 bases. Germline V gives CDR1 LNHNV, CDR2 YYDKDF (reference sequence). This CDR3 contains 14 residues. V gave up 1 base and J gave up 8 bases; unmatched junction bases: 5. CDR3 amino acids: CATSRGQGGDEQFF. The CDR3 DNA is TGTGCCACCAGCAGAGGACAGGGTGGGGATGAGCAGTTCTTC.